What follows describes a single T cell receptor (beta chain). The data belong to a study of shared clonotypes between healthy human individuals. It was 200 ng DNA, about 30,000 T cell genomes, that sorted-subset replicate PCRs used. Profiled with immunoSEQ multiplex PCR; TCRdb holds only in-frame clones, not every one. The table records around 700,000 clones, about two thirds of them present only once. Study donors comprised healthy, HIV-negative adults devoid of recent acute infection or vaccination. There are 17 residues in the CDR3. V was trimmed by 1 base and J by 5 bases, leaving 20 bases between them. In germline, CDR1 is SEHNR, CDR2 FQNEAQ (reference sequence).

The sequence was obtained from a woman between 25 and 40 years old in good health. This chain uses TRBV7-9 with TRBJ2-5; TRBD2 might be the D (5 bases). Sequencing was carried out using memory CD4+ T cells sorted from blood. As to subset: CD45RA-negative fraction. The CDR3 here is CASSLDWAGERSETQYF. The CDR3 region has the DNA TGTGCCAGCAGCTTAGATTGGGCCGGGGAAAGGAGCGAGACCCAGTACTTC.